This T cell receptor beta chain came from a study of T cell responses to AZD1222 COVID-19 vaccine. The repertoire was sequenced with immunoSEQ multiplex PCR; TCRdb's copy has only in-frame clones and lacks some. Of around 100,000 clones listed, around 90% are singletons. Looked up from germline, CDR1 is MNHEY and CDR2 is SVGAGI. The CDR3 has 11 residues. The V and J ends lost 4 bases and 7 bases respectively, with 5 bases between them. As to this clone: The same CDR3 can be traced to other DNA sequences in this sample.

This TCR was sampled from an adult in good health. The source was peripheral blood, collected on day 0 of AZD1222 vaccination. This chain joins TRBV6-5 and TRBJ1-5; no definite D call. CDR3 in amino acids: CASSSHQPQHF. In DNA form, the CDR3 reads TGTGCCAGCAGTTCCCACCAGCCCCAGCATTTT.